This T cell receptor (beta chain) was identified in a study of T cell responses to AZD1222 COVID-19 vaccine. Regarding this clone: Its specificity is unknown.

The CDR3 totals 14 residues. Germline V CDR1 and CDR2: MNHNS, SASEGT. Trimming pared 2 bases from V and 5 bases from J, leaving 10 bases between. Produced via immunoSEQ multiplex PCR; TCRdb's table is partial and in-frame only. This sample has 100,000 to 140,000 clones, with roughly 90% found just once. Findings and limits, study-wide: Repertoires were sampled only after the peak T cell response. Among AZD1222 vaccinees, only 5 or 6 were seropositive at baseline. Spike regions recognized by vaccine-associated CD4 TCRs spanned the protein, led by 160-218 and 743-854.

The source of this sequence is an adult who received the AZD1222 COVID-19 vaccine. The rearrangement uses TRBV6-1 and TRBJ1-5; D is ambiguous. The material sequenced was peripheral blood, taken 28 days after the second AZD1222 dose. The CDR3 loop is CASSEQTLDQPQHF. The CDR3, as DNA: TGTGCCAGCAGTGAACAGACTTTAGATCAGCCCCAGCATTTT.